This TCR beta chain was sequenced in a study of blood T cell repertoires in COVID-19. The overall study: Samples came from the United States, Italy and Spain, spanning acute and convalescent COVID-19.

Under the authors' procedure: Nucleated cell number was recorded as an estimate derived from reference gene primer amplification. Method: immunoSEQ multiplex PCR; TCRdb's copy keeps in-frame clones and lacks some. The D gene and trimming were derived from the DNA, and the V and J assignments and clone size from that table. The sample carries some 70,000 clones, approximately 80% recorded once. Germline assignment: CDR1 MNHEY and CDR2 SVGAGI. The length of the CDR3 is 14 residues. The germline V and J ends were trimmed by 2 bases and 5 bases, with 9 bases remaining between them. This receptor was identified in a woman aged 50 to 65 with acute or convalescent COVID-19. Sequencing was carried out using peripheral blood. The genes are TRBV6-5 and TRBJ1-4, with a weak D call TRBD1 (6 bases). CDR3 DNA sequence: TGTGCCAGCAGTTACGCAGGGGCCAATGAAAAACTGTTTTTT. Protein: CASSYAGANEKLFF.